This record covers a single T cell receptor (beta chain). This entry comes from a study of blood T cell repertoires in COVID-19. About the research overall: Researchers got acute and convalescent COVID-19 samples from the United States, Italy and Spain. PBMCs, B-cell-depleted T cells, or T cells provided the cDNA or gDNA that made up the material.

The table came from immunoSEQ multiplex PCR; TCRdb's copy has only in-frame clones and leaves some out. The top ten hold roughly 7% of the sample, which has roughly 160,000 clones, roughly 90% seen once. Cohort 3 recovery required two negative PCRs, clearance, or symptom resolution. CDR1 and CDR2 (germline): LNHDA, SQIVND (reference sequence). This CDR3 is 15 amino acids long. Trimming pared 5 bases from V and 4 bases from J, leaving 15 bases between. This chain links TRBV19 with TRBJ2-1; D remains unclear. The sequenced sample consisted of PBMCs or T cells enriched from blood (not recorded which). This TCR came from a woman between 50 and 59 years old who had recovered from COVID-19. CDR3 sequence reads: CASSRVVPQYNEQFF. Here the CDR3 DNA reads TGTGCCAGTAGTCGGGTAGTCCCCCAATACAATGAGCAGTTCTTC.